Listed here are 32 T cell receptor beta chains from one sample, sequenced in a study of T cell responses to AZD1222 COVID-19 vaccine. Here immunoSEQ multiplex PCR was the method, and the copy in TCRdb shows in-frame clones only, minus some. The table has about 130,000 clones, roughly 92% seen once; the top ten hold 0.9% to 1.3%. The sample consisted of peripheral blood, taken 28 days after the second AZD1222 dose. Source of these receptors: an adult who received the AZD1222 COVID-19 vaccine.

This clone has only a few counts. The genes are TRBV24-1 and TRBJ2-3; the match to TRBD2 covers 10 bases. The germline gives CDR1 KGHDR, CDR2 SFDVKD. The CDR3 length is 17 residues. V shed 2 bases, J shed 0 bases, and the junction held 4 bases outside the gene matches. CDR3 region: CATSDWTSGYSTDTQYF. DNA of the CDR3: TGTGCCACCAGTGATTGGACTAGCGGATATAGCACAGATACGCAGTATTTT.

The CDR3, as DNA: TGTGCCAGCAGCCCGAGTCGTCAGGTTGGCGGGGAGCTGTTTTTT. Amino acid sequence: CASSPSRQVGGELFF. The chain combines TRBV11-2 with TRBJ2-2; no reliable D call. Trimming pared 5 bases from V and 7 bases from J, leaving 17 bases between. CDR1 is SGHAT and CDR2 is FQNNGV in the germline V gene. The CDR3 runs 15 residues. The whole variable domain, remainder taken from reference TRBV11-2 and TRBJ2-2, is EAGVAQSPRYKIIEKRQSVAFWCNPISGHATLYWYQQILGQGPKLLIQFQNNGVVDDSQLPKDRFSAERLKGVDSTLKIQPAKLEDSAVYLCASSPSRQVGGELFFGEGSRLTVL.

The CDR3: CASRRTTDQETQYF. The CDR3 region has the DNA TGTGCCAGCAGGAGGACTACCGACCAAGAGACCCAGTACTTC. The V gene is TRBV27, the J gene TRBJ2-5, with D perhaps matching TRBD2 (6 bases). V gave up 6 bases and J gave up 0 bases, with 11 bases separating them. The CDR3 runs 14 residues. Germline V gene sequence: CDR1 MNHEY, CDR2 SMNVEV (reference sequence).

V and J are TRBV7-9 and TRBJ1-6; D perhaps matches TRBD1 (5 bases). Germline assignment: CDR1 SEHNR and CDR2 FQNEAQ (reference sequence). The V and J ends lost 5 bases and 10 bases respectively, with 12 bases between them. The CDR3 is made up of 13 amino acids. The CDR3 sequence: CASSGKGISPLHF. The CDR3 DNA reads as TGTGCCAGCAGCGGTAAGGGGATCTCACCCCTCCACTTT.

V and J are TRBV7-2 and TRBJ2-7; TRBD2 agrees at 14 bases. This CDR3 region has 18 residues. Germline V lookup: CDR1 SGHTA, CDR2 FQGNSA. Trimming took 6 bases from V and 0 from J; bases not matched to a gene: 10. This chain's CDR3 is CASSSRHGTSGSSYEQYF. Written as DNA, the CDR3 is TGTGCCAGCAGTTCTAGACATGGGACTAGCGGGAGCTCCTACGAGCAGTACTTC.

The genes are TRBV10-3 and TRBJ2-3, with D possibly being TRBD1 (6 bases). Germline CDR1 reads ENHRY; CDR2 reads SYGVKD. The CDR3 has 13 amino acids. The V and J ends lost 7 bases and 2 bases respectively, with 10 bases between them. In DNA, the CDR3 is TGTGCCATCACCTCAGGGGTCACAGATACGCAGTATTTT. Amino acid sequence: CAITSGVTDTQYF.

The chain uses TRBV9 and TRBJ2-7; 8 bases match TRBD1. CDR1 is SGDLS and CDR2 is YYNGEE in the germline V gene. V lost 3 bases and J lost 4; bases outside the gene matches: 6. CDR3 length: 14 amino acids. CDR3 bases: TGTGCCAGCAGCGCGGTACAGGGGGGATACGAGCAGTACTTC. Translating it yields CASSAVQGGYEQYF.

As DNA, the CDR3 is TGTGCCTGGAGCCCCGGGGAGTTCTTAGGCACAGATACGCAGTATTTT. It codes for CAWSPGEFLGTDTQYF. The V and J genes are TRBV30 and TRBJ2-3; perhaps TRBD2 as D (5 bases). The CDR3 is 16 amino acids. Looked up from germline, CDR1 is GTSNPN and CDR2 is SVGIG (reference sequence). V was clipped by 3 bases and J by 1 base, with 17 bases between them.

The chain has TRBV7-3 and TRBJ2-5; perhaps TRBD1 as D (6 bases). This CDR3 is 15 amino acids long. V was pared by 2 bases and J by 5 bases, with 15 bases between. From germline, CDR1 is SGHTA and CDR2 FQGTGA. CDR3 sequence reads: CASSLGQGRWETQYF. In DNA form, the CDR3 reads TGTGCCAGCAGCTTAGGTCAGGGGCGGTGGGAGACCCAGTACTTC.

The chain has TRBV28 and TRBJ1-2; TRBD1 matches 9 bases. The CDR3 sequence is 15 residues long. Unmatched junction bases numbered 7, after V lost 1 base and J lost 7 bases. The germline V gene encodes CDR1 MDHEN and CDR2 SYDVKM. The CDR3, as DNA: TGTGCCAGCAGTTTATATCCCGGGACAGGGCCTGGCTACACCTTC. This encodes CASSLYPGTGPGYTF.

V gene TRBV14 combines with J gene TRBJ2-6; D gene unclear. Between the trimmed V and J ends, which lost 1 base and 1 base, there was a span of 2 bases. CDR3 size: 14 residues. The germline CDR1 and CDR2 sequences are SGHDN and FVKESK. For the CDR3, the DNA is TGTGCCAGCAGCCAAGTATCTGGGGCCAACGTCCTGACTTTC. Protein: CASSQVSGANVLTF.

The CDR3 is CASSVLPDTSNQPQHF. The CDR3 DNA reads as TGTGCCAGCAGTGTATTACCGGACACTAGCAATCAGCCCCAGCATTTT. The J gene is TRBJ1-5, the V gene TRBV6-1; D might be TRBD1 (5 bases). This CDR3 contains 16 residues. The V gene lost 4 bases and the J gene lost 0 bases, with 13 bases spanning the gap. Germline V lookup: CDR1 MNHNS, CDR2 SASEGT.

The chain couples TRBV6-5 to TRBJ1-2; perhaps TRBD1 as D (5 bases). CDR1 is MNHEY, CDR2 SVGAGI, per germline. The V and J ends lost 5 bases and 6 bases respectively, with 13 bases between them. This CDR3 is 13 amino acids long. The CDR3 is CASSPPQGHGYTF. The CDR3 bases are TGTGCCAGCAGTCCACCCCAGGGTCATGGCTACACCTTC.

This chain connects TRBV5-8 to TRBJ2-5; 9 bases line up with TRBD1. The length of the CDR3 is 15 residues. Per the germline V gene, CDR1 is SGHTS and CDR2 is YDEGEE. The V and J ends lost 4 bases and 5 bases, in that order; junction bases with no gene match: 9. In DNA, the CDR3 is TGTGCCAGCAGCATAAGCACAGGGGGCTGGGAGACCCAGTACTTC. This translates into CASSISTGGWETQYF.

The chain links TRBV6-5 to TRBJ2-2, with 10 nucleotides matching TRBD1. Germline values: CDR1 MNHEY, CDR2 SVGAGI. Unmatched junction bases numbered 9, after V lost 6 bases and J lost 14 bases. The CDR3 is 13 residues long. The CDR3, as DNA: TGTGCCAGCAGACGAGACAGGGGGCGTGTACTGTTTTTT. It yields the protein CASRRDRGRVLFF.

This chain uses TRBV28 with TRBJ2-2; TRBD2 might be the D (7 bases). V shed 8 bases and J shed 3 bases, with 16 bases lying between them. CDR1 MDHEN and CDR2 SYDVKM come from the germline V gene. The CDR3 totals 15 residues. In nucleotides, the CDR3 is TGTGCCAGCCCCTTGGGGGGGCCTCACACCGGGGAGCTGTTTTTT. Residues: CASPLGGPHTGELFF.

This chain uses TRBV4-3 with TRBJ1-1; D is ambiguous. Trimming took off 0 bases at V and 5 bases at J, with 10 bases between the two ends. Germline CDR1 is LGHNA and CDR2 is YSLEER. The CDR3 totals 14 residues. The CDR3 sequence: CASSQESGRTEAFF. CDR3 bases: TGCGCCAGCAGCCAAGAGTCGGGGAGGACTGAAGCTTTCTTT.

This clone was counted once. The J gene is TRBJ2-5, the V gene TRBV7-2, with 9 bases matching TRBD2. The V and J ends lost 1 base and 5 bases, in that order; junction bases with no gene match: 5. The V gene's germline CDR1 is SGHTA and CDR2 FQGNSA. CDR3 size: 15 residues. CDR3 region: CASSLVAGGGETQYF. Here the CDR3 DNA reads TGTGCCAGCAGCTTAGTTGCGGGAGGGGGGGAGACCCAGTACTTC.

The CDR3 sequence: CASSPLAGGRNEQFF. Written as DNA, the CDR3 is TGTGCCAGCAGCCCACTAGCGGGGGGTCGGAATGAGCAGTTCTTC. The J gene is TRBJ2-1, the V gene TRBV2; 12 nucleotides line up with TRBD2. The CDR3 contains 15 residues. Germline V gene data show CDR1 as SNHLY and CDR2 as FYNNEI. V dropped 6 bases and J dropped 7; count of bases not matched to a gene: 7.

This rearrangement joins TRBV5-1 to TRBJ2-1; 11 bases map to TRBD2. Looked up from germline, CDR1 is SGHRS and CDR2 is YFSETQ. This CDR3 contains 14 residues. V dropped 5 bases and J dropped 7; count of bases not matched to a gene: 5. The DNA for the CDR3 is TGCGCCAGCAGTAGCGGGGGGGCCGGTAATGAGCAGTTCTTC. Protein sequence: CASSSGGAGNEQFF.

This clone was counted only a few times. The rearrangement joins TRBV10-1 to TRBJ2-7; the match to TRBD1 covers 8 bases. CDR1 WNHNN and CDR2 SYGVQD come from the germline V gene (reference sequence). This CDR3 spans 13 amino acids. With V trimmed by 7 bases and J by 4 bases, 6 bases remained unmatched. The CDR3 reads CASTWTGIYEQYF. The CDR3 DNA follows: TGCGCCAGCACTTGGACAGGGATTTACGAGCAGTACTTC.

V and J are TRBV4-3 and TRBJ1-6; D is unresolved. Trimming left V 0 bases short and J 4 bases short, with 7 bases between. Germline lookup yields CDR1 LGHNA and CDR2 YSLEER. The CDR3 has 15 residues. CDR3 nucleotide sequence: TGCGCCAGCAGCCAAGAGTACAGATATAATTCACCCCTCCACTTT. Its translation is CASSQEYRYNSPLHF.

The chain is built from TRBV10-3 and TRBJ2-3, with 11 bases that match TRBD2. Germline CDR1 reads ENHRY; CDR2 reads SYGVKD. The CDR3 is 15 residues long. Trimming took 5 bases from V and 3 from J; bases not matched to a gene: 4. The CDR3 protein is CAISHTSGSTDTQYF. CDR3 bases: TGTGCCATCAGTCATACTAGCGGGAGTACAGATACGCAGTATTTT.

V is TRBV19 and J is TRBJ1-2; a weak D match, TRBD1 (5 bases). Germline V CDR1 and CDR2: LNHDA, SQIVND (reference sequence). The V end lost 3 bases, the J end lost 8 bases, and 13 bases lay between the germline ends. CDR3 length: 13 residues. In DNA, the CDR3 is TGTGCCAGTAGTATGAGTCCAGGGCGCGGCTACACCTTC. Translated: CASSMSPGRGYTF.

This clone has a single count. This chain joins TRBV7-8 and TRBJ2-2; 11 positions agree with TRBD2. Trimming cost V 5 bases and J 5 bases; bases outside gene matches: 7. Per germline, CDR1 SGHVS and CDR2 FQNEAQ. This CDR3 has 16 residues. Here the CDR3 reads CASSLSGRAVTGELFF. The CDR3 nucleotides are TGTGCCAGCAGCCTTAGCGGGAGGGCCGTGACCGGGGAGCTGTTTTTT.

The chain employs TRBV5-4 and TRBJ1-2; 8 bases are a match to TRBD1. The CDR3 runs 19 residues. Germline assignment: CDR1 SGHNT and CDR2 YYREEE (reference sequence). Unmatched junction bases numbered 18, after V lost 0 bases and J lost 5 bases. The CDR3 nucleotides read TGTGCCAGCAGCTTGGATCCCTTGTCAACAGGGGGGGGATATTATGGCTACACCTTC. Translated, it gives CASSLDPLSTGGGYYGYTF. The variable domain in full, completed from reference TRBV5-4 and TRBJ1-2, reads ETGVTQSPTHLIKTRGQQVTLRCSSQSGHNTVSWYQQALGQGPQFIFQYYREEENGRGNFPPRFSGLQFPNYSSELNVNALELDDSALYLCASSLDPLSTGGGYYGYTFGSGTRLTVV.

This rearrangement joins TRBV7-2 to TRBJ2-7; TRBD2 matches at 9 bases. V was clipped by 3 bases and J by 1 base; unmatched bases: 7. In germline, CDR1 is SGHTA, CDR2 FQGNSA. The CDR3 length is 16 residues. The CDR3 here is CASSFSLAGPSYEQYF. CDR3 sequence (DNA): TGTGCCAGCAGCTTCTCTCTAGCGGGGCCATCCTACGAGCAGTACTTC.

The table lists this clone with a few counts. This sequence joins TRBV9 and TRBJ2-3, with 9 bases aligning to TRBD2. Per germline, CDR1 SGDLS and CDR2 YYNGEE. There are 16 residues in the CDR3. The trim removed 4 bases at V and 1 base at J, leaving 7 bases unmatched. Here the CDR3 reads CASSPRTSDGTDTQYF. Written as DNA, the CDR3 is TGTGCCAGCAGCCCCCGGACTAGCGATGGCACAGATACGCAGTATTTT.

V and J are TRBV7-9 and TRBJ1-4; D is ambiguous. The germline V and J ends were trimmed by 2 bases and 8 bases, with 9 bases remaining between them. Germline V gives CDR1 SEHNR, CDR2 FQNEAQ (reference sequence). The CDR3 sequence is 13 residues long. CDR3 protein: CASSLRASEKLFF. Written as DNA, the CDR3 is TGTGCCAGCAGCTTAAGGGCTTCAGAAAAACTGTTTTTT.

The chain has TRBV28 and TRBJ1-6, with TRBD1 matching 8 bases. CDR3 length: 14 residues. Germline lookup yields CDR1 MDHEN and CDR2 SYDVKM. The junction had 6 bases not matched to a gene; V was cut back by 7 bases and J by 7 bases. The CDR3 loop is CASTLDRANSPLHF. DNA for the CDR3: TGTGCCAGCACTCTGGACAGGGCGAATTCACCCCTCCACTTT.

V is TRBV30 and J is TRBJ2-6; D gene ambiguous. From germline, CDR1 is GTSNPN and CDR2 SVGIG (reference sequence). V lost 0 bases and J lost 1, with 7 bases in between. The CDR3 totals 15 residues. CDR3 amino acids: CAWSVGGSGANVLTF. The CDR3 region has the DNA TGTGCCTGGAGTGTAGGCGGATCTGGGGCCAACGTCCTGACTTTC.

Here the CDR3 reads CASSSRATTYEQYF. CDR3 DNA sequence: TGTGCCAGCAGTTCCCGAGCTACCACCTACGAGCAGTACTTC. The V call is TRBV6-2 or TRBV6-3, the J call TRBJ2-7; D gene uncertain. CDR1 MNHEY and CDR2 SVGEGT come from the germline V gene. The CDR3 contains 14 residues. V dropped 4 bases and J dropped 2 bases, with 12 bases sitting between them.